The present T cell receptor beta chain was sequenced within a study of blood T cell repertoires in COVID-19. Study-level information: COVID-19 samples from acute and convalescent phases originated in the United States, Italy and Spain. Sources were T cells, B-cell-depleted T cells, or PBMCs; the material itself was cDNA or gDNA.

How the authors handled the data: For nucleated cells, counts were estimated from reference gene primer amplification. Method: immunoSEQ multiplex PCR; TCRdb's copy keeps in-frame clones and lacks some. That table furnishes V, J and clone size, whereas the DNA furnished D and trimming. The data show over 100,000 clones, 85% seen once. The V end was cut by 7 bases, the J end by 5 bases, with 14 bases between. Germline CDR1 is SNHLY and CDR2 is FYNNEI. The length of the CDR3 is 13 residues. This clonotype was obtained from a man at least 80 years old with acute or convalescent COVID-19. Sequences were obtained from peripheral blood. V gene TRBV2 combines with J gene TRBJ1-2; maybe TRBD1 (6 bases). CDR3 amino acids: CASIGGAGYGYTF. CDR3 coding DNA: TGTGCCAGCATAGGGGGGGCCGGGTATGGCTACACCTTC.